These 14 T cell receptor beta chains originate from one sample sequenced in a study of blood T cell repertoires in COVID-19. The table came from immunoSEQ multiplex PCR; TCRdb's copy has only in-frame clones and leaves some out. This sample has about 260,000 clones, with approximately 88% found just once. Sequencing was carried out using peripheral blood. The receptors were gathered from a human donor in a cohort sampled during active COVID-19.

The chain recombines TRBV28 with TRBJ1-5; 9 nucleotides agree with TRBD1. The CDR3 extends over 15 amino acids. J lost 7 bases, V lost 3 bases, and 7 bases had no gene match. In germline, CDR1 is MDHEN, CDR2 SYDVKM. CDR3: CASSLLQGASQPQHF. The CDR3 nucleotides are TGTGCCAGCAGTTTGTTACAGGGGGCAAGCCAGCCCCAGCATTTT.

This chain links TRBV19 with TRBJ2-1; 8 bases agree with TRBD1. Germline V gene lookup returns CDR1 LNHDA and CDR2 SQIVND (reference sequence). V dropped 7 bases and J dropped 2; count of bases not matched to a gene: 7. There are 15 residues in the CDR3. In DNA, the CDR3 is TGTGCCAGTAATCCCGCCAGGGGGCCCTACAATGAGCAGTTCTTC. Its protein product is CASNPARGPYNEQFF.

The V and J genes are TRBV10-3 and TRBJ1-4; D is ambiguous. V gave up 8 bases and J gave up 1 base, with 14 bases separating them. This CDR3 is 15 amino acids long. CDR1 is ENHRY and CDR2 is SYGVKD in the germline V gene. The CDR3 protein is CAIGKAEGTNEKLFF. In nucleotides, the CDR3 is TGTGCCATCGGAAAGGCCGAGGGAACTAATGAAAAACTGTTTTTT.

The chain joins TRBV9 to TRBJ1-3; D might be TRBD1 (5 bases). Germline V gene data show CDR1 as SGDLS and CDR2 as YYNGEE. The CDR3 has 16 residues. V was pared by 0 bases and J by 0 bases, with 10 bases between. The CDR3 spells CASSVGGEFSGNTIYF. The CDR3 DNA reads TGTGCCAGCAGCGTAGGGGGGGAATTCTCTGGAAACACCATATATTTT.

The rearrangement uses TRBV4-3 and TRBJ1-2, with D perhaps matching TRBD1 (6 bases). The CDR3 totals 17 residues. The V end was cut by 0 bases, the J end by 8 bases, with 22 bases between. From germline, CDR1 is LGHNA and CDR2 YSLEER. The CDR3 bases are TGCGCCAGCAGCCAAGATAGCAGGGGAGTCGGGCTTTGGGGCTACACCTTC. Protein product: CASSQDSRGVGLWGYTF.

The chain links TRBV7-2 to TRBJ2-1, with D uncertain. CDR1 is SGHTA and CDR2 is FQGNSA in the germline V gene. The CDR3 covers 13 residues. The V and J ends lost 3 bases and 4 bases respectively, with 7 bases between them. In DNA, the CDR3 is TGTGCCAGCAGCTTTTTCCAGTACAATGAGCAGTTCTTC. Its protein is CASSFFQYNEQFF.

The rearrangement links TRBV19 to TRBJ1-6; maybe TRBD1 (5 bases). The CDR3 is 14 residues long. V lost 3 bases, J lost 7 bases, and 10 bases lay in between. The germline CDR1 and CDR2 sequences are LNHDA and SQIVND (reference sequence). The CDR3 DNA reads TGTGCCAGTAGTATTGACAGAATGAATTCACCCCTCCACTTT. The encoded protein is CASSIDRMNSPLHF.

CDR3 DNA: TGTGCCAGCAGCAACATAGCAAATGAGCAGTTCTTC. This translates into CASSNIANEQFF. The rearrangement uses TRBV13 and TRBJ2-1, with D uncertain. CDR3 length: 12 amino acids. Germline assignment: CDR1 PRHDT and CDR2 FYEKMQ (reference sequence). V was pared by 5 bases and J by 7 bases, with 9 bases between.

The chain is built from TRBV19 and TRBJ1-1; no reliable D call. This CDR3 has 13 amino acids. The germline V gene has CDR1 LNHDA and CDR2 SQIVND (reference sequence). The V and J ends lost 7 bases and 4 bases respectively, with 13 bases between them. The CDR3, as DNA: TGTGCCAGTACTCGGGAGATCGGCACTGAAGCTTTCTTT. Encoded protein: CASTREIGTEAFF.

This chain connects TRBV7-2 to TRBJ1-1; 7 bases align to TRBD1. The CDR3 spans 14 residues. Germline lookup yields CDR1 SGHTA and CDR2 FQGNSA. The V segment lost 5 bases and the J segment 4 bases; nucleotides outside the gene matches: 7. CDR3 loop: CASSPATGPTEAFF. The CDR3 DNA follows: TGTGCCAGCAGCCCTGCGACAGGGCCCACTGAAGCTTTCTTT.

The rearrangement links TRBV2 to TRBJ1-1; D perhaps matches TRBD1 (5 bases). CDR3 length equals 13 residues. V gave up 8 bases and J gave up 4 bases, with 14 bases separating them. The V gene's germline CDR1 is SNHLY and CDR2 FYNNEI. CDR3 nucleotide sequence: TGTGCCAGCGGCCAGGGTTTTAGCACTGAAGCTTTCTTT. It translates to CASGQGFSTEAFF.

The genes are TRBV11-2 and TRBJ2-2, with D possibly TRBD1 on 6 matching bases. The CDR3 sequence is 15 residues long. V dropped 3 bases and J dropped 6 bases, with 14 bases sitting between them. Germline V CDR1 and CDR2: SGHAT, FQNNGV. The CDR3 bases are TGTGCCAGCAGCTTTCCCAGGGGAAAGGCCGGGGAGCTGTTTTTT. Its translation is CASSFPRGKAGELFF.

The chain carries TRBV11-2 and TRBJ1-2; 9 bases are a match to TRBD1. The CDR3 loop spans 16 amino acids. V was pared by 4 bases and J by 6 bases, with 12 bases of the junction left unmatched. Germline V gene sequence: CDR1 SGHAT, CDR2 FQNNGV. The CDR3 nucleotides read TGTGCCAGCAGCTCCCTAAAGGGACAGGGCTTGAATGGCTACACCTTC. It is translated as CASSSLKGQGLNGYTF.

V and J are TRBV19 and TRBJ1-1, with D possibly matching TRBD1 (6 bases). CDR1 LNHDA and CDR2 SQIVND come from the germline V gene (reference sequence). The V end lost 10 bases, the J end lost 1 base, and 13 bases lay between the germline ends. CDR3 length equals 13 residues. The DNA for the CDR3 is TGTGCCACCCAAGGGGGTCAGAACACTGAAGCTTTCTTT. It translates to CATQGGQNTEAFF. The variable domain in full, completed from reference TRBV19 and TRBJ1-1, reads DGGITQSPKYLFRKEGQNVTLSCEQNLNHDAMYWYRQDPGQGLRLIYYSQIVNDFQKGDIAEGYSVSREKKESFPLTVTSAQKNPTAFYLCATQGGQNTEAFFGQGTRLTVV.